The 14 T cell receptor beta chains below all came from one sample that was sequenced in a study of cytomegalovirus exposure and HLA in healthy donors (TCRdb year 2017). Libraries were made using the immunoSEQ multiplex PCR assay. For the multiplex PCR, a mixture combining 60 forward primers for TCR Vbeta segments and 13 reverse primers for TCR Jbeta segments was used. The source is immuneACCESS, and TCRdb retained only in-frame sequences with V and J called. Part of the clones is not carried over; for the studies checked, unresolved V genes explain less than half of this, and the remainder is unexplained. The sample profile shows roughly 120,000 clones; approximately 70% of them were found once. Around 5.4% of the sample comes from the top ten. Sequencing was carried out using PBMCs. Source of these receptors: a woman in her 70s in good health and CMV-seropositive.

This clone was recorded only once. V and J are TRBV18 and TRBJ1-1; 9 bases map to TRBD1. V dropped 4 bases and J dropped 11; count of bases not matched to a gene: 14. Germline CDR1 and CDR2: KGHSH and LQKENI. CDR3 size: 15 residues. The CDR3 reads CASSRISGTGPGAFF. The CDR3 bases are TGTGCCAGCTCACGGATTTCCGGGACAGGGCCTGGTGCTTTCTTT. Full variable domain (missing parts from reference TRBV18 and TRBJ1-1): NAGVMQNPRHLVRRRGQEARLRCSPMKGHSHVYWYRQLPEEGLKFMVYLQKENIIDESGMPKERFSAEFPKEGPSILRIQQVVRGDSAAYFCASSRISGTGPGAFFGQGTRLTVV.

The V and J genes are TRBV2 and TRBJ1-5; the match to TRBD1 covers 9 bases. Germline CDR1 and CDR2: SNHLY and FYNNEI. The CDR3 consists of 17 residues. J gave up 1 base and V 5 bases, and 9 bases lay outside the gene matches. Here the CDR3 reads CASSPLGTGTSNQPQHF. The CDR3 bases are TGTGCCAGCAGTCCCTTGGGGACAGGGACGAGCAATCAGCCCCAGCATTTT. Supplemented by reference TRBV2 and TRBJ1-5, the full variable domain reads EPEVTQTPSHQVTQMGQEVILRCVPISNHLYFYWYRQILGQKVEFLVSFYNNEISEKSEIFDDQFSVERPDGSNFTLKIRSTKLEDSAMYFCASSPLGTGTSNQPQHFGDGTRLSIL.

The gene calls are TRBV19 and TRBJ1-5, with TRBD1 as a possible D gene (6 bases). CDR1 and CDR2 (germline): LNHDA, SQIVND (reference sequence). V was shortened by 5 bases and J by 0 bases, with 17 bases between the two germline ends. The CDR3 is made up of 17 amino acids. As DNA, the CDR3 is TGTGCCAGTAGTCCCGGGACAAGCCTTTATAGCAATCAGCCCCAGCATTTT. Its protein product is CASSPGTSLYSNQPQHF.

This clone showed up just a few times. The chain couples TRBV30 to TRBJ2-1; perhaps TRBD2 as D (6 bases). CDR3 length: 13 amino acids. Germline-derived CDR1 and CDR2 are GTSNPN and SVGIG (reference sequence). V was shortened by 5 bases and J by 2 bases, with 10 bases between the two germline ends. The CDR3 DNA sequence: TGTGCCTGGGCCTGGGAGGCCTACAATGAGCAGTTCTTC. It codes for CAWAWEAYNEQFF.

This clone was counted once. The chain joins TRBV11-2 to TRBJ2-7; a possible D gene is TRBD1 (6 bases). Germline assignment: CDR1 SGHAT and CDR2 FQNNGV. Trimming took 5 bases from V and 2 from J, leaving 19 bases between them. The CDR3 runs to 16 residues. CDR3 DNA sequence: TGTGCCAGCAGCAGCCGGATAGGACAGACCACCTACGAGCAGTACTTC. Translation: CASSSRIGQTTYEQYF.

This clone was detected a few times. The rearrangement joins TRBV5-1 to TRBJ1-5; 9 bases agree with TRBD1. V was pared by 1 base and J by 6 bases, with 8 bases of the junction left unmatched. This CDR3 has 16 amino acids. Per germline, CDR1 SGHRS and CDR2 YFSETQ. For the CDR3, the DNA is TGCGCCAGCAGCTTGAATGGCGGGACAGGGATTCAGCCCCAGCATTTT. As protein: CASSLNGGTGIQPQHF.

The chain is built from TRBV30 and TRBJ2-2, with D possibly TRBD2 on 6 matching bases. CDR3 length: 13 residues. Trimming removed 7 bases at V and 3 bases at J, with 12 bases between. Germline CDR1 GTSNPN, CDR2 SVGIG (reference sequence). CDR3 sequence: CASSWGDTGELFF. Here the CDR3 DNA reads TGTGCCTCCTCTTGGGGGGACACCGGGGAGCTGTTTTTT.

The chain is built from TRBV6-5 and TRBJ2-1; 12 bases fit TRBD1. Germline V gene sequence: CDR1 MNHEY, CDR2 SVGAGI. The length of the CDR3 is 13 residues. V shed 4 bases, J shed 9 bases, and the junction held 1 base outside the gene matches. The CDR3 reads CASSWDRGPEQFF. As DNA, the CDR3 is TGTGCCAGCAGTTGGGACAGGGGGCCTGAGCAGTTCTTC.

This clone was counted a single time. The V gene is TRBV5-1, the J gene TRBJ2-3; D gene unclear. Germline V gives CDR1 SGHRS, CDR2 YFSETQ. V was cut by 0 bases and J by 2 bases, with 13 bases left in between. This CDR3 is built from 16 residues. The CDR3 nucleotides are TGCGCCAGCAGCTTGGATGCCGGGTCCGTCACAGATACGCAGTATTTT. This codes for CASSLDAGSVTDTQYF.

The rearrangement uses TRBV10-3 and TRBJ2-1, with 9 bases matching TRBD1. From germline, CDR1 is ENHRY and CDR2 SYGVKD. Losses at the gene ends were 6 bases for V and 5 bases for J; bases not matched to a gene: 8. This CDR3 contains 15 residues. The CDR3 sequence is CAISGGQGDHNEQFF. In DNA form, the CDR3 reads TGTGCCATCAGCGGGGGACAGGGAGACCACAATGAGCAGTTCTTC.

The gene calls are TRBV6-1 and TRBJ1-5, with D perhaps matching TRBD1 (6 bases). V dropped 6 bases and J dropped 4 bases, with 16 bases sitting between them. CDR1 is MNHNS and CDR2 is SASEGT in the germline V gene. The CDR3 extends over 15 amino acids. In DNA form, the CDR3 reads TGTGCCAGCAGAAAAATGGACAGTCTGAATCAGCCCCAGCATTTT. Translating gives CASRKMDSLNQPQHF.

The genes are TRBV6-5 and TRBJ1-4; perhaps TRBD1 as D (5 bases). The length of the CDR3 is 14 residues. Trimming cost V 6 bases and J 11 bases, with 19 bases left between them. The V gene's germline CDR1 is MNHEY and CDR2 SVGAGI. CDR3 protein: CASSRRVGAYKLFF. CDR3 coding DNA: TGTGCCAGCAGCCGCAGGGTAGGAGCTTATAAACTGTTTTTT.

The CDR3 coding sequence is TGCGCCAGCAGTGAGCCAAGTAGTTCACCCCTCCACTTT. Translating gives CASSEPSSSPLHF. The chain is built from TRBV10-2 and TRBJ1-6; D remains ambiguous. This CDR3 has 13 amino acids. V lost 2 bases, J lost 9 bases, and 8 bases lay in between. The germline CDR1 and CDR2 sequences are WSHSY and SAAADI.

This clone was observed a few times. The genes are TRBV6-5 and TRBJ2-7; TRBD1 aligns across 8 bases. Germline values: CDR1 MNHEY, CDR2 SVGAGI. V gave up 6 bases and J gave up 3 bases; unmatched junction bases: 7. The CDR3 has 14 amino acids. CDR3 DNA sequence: TGTGCCAGCAGCCAGGACAGGGTCAGCTACGAGCAGTACTTC. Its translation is CASSQDRVSYEQYF.